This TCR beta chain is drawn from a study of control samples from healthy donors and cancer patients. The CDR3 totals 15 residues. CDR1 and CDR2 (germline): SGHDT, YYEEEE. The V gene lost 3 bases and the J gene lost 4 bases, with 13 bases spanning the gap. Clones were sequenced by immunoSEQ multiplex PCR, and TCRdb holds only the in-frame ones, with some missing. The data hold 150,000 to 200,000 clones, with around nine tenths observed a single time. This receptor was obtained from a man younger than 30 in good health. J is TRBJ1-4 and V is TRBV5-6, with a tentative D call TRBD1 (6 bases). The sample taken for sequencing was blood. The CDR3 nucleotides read TGTGCCAGCAGCTGGGGGGCCGGGGGTAATGAAAAACTGTTTTTT. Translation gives CASSWGAGGNEKLFF.